The entry below describes one T cell receptor (beta chain). The data originate from a study of shared clonotypes between healthy human individuals. The naive CD8 population came from CD45RO-negative cells selected for CCR7, without terminally differentiated effector memory CD45RA+ cells. Genomic DNA of each subset was evenly split across several immunoSEQ plates. Measured with immunoSEQ multiplex PCR; TCRdb has only the in-frame clones, and not every one. The table lists approximately 650,000 clones, 95% to 96% of them singletons. The sequenced material came from naive CD8+ T cells sorted from blood. The sequence derives from a woman in her twenties or thirties in good health.

The CDR3 DNA follows: TGTGCCAGCAGCACAGGGACTTTCACCGGGGAGCTGTTTTTT. Amino acid sequence: CASSTGTFTGELFF. The chain recombines TRBV7-8 with TRBJ2-2; D may be TRBD1 or TRBD2 (6 bases each). Germline V lookup: CDR1 SGHVS, CDR2 FQNEAQ. V lost 5 bases and J 4 bases, leaving 11 bases between the germline ends. The CDR3 runs 14 residues.